These T cell receptor beta chains were read from a single sample in a study of T cell responses to AZD1222 COVID-19 vaccine. TCRdb keeps only in-frame clones here, not all; method: immunoSEQ multiplex PCR. The sample carries more than 80,000 clones, 75% to 90% recorded once. This material consisted of peripheral blood, taken 28 days after the second AZD1222 dose. These receptors all stem from an adult who received the AZD1222 COVID-19 vaccine. Both conserved end residues are part of each CDR3. A D gene is named only where the DNA matches it firmly.

d_call,j_call,v_call,cdr3_aa,cdr3_nt
TRBD1,TRBJ1-3,TRBV29-1,CSVDLADRSSGNTIYF,TGCAGCGTGGACCTCGCGGACAGGAGCTCTGGAAACACCATATATTTT
NA,TRBJ2-5,TRBV5-8,CASSPGTIQETQYF,TGTGCCAGCAGCCCCGGGACCATCCAAGAGACCCAGTACTTC
NA,TRBJ2-1,TRBV19,CASSRWRNEQFF,TGTGCCAGTAGTAGATGGCGCAATGAGCAGTTCTTC
TRBD1,TRBJ1-4,TRBV18,CASSPPDRGSEKLFF,TGTGCCAGCTCACCACCGGACAGGGGTTCTGAAAAACTGTTTTTT
NA,TRBJ1-1,TRBV10-3,CAISSDHINTEAFF,TGTGCCATCAGCAGTGATCACATCAACACTGAAGCTTTCTTT
NA,TRBJ1-4,TRBV19,CASSPERGGITTNEKLFF,TGTGCCAGTAGTCCCGAAAGGGGGGGCATTACAACTAATGAAAAACTGTTTTTT
NA,TRBJ2-6,TRBV27,CASSLQGGPRGAGANVLTF,TGTGCCAGCAGTTTACAGGGGGGCCCCCGGGGGGCTGGGGCCAACGTCCTGACTTTC
TRBD1,TRBJ2-5,TRBV10-1,CASRTGKETQYF,TGCGCCAGCCGGACAGGGAAAGAGACCCAGTACTTC
NA,TRBJ1-3,TRBV28,CATSGDTIYF,TGTGCCACCAGTGGGGACACCATATATTTT
TRBD1,TRBJ2-7,TRBV12-5,CASGLVLTGDRAYEQYF,TGTGCTAGTGGTTTGGTCCTAACAGGGGACCGAGCCTACGAGCAGTACTTC
TRBD1,TRBJ1-2,TRBV13,CASSPQAFRDSNYGYTF,TGTGCCAGCAGCCCCCAGGCCTTTCGGGACAGCAACTATGGCTACACCTTC
NA,TRBJ1-5,TRBV19,CASSMSGGNQPQHF,TGTGCCAGTAGTATGTCAGGAGGCAATCAGCCCCAGCATTTT
TRBD1,TRBJ1-4,TRBV7-9,CASSLRTGVGEKLFF,TGTGCCAGCAGCTTAAGGACAGGGGTTGGTGAAAAACTGTTTTTT
NA,TRBJ2-7,TRBV28,CASSFFPGRTYEQYF,TGTGCCAGCAGTTTCTTCCCGGGGCGAACCTACGAGCAGTACTTC
NA,TRBJ1-3,TRBV12-3/TRBV12-4,CASSKSSNTIYF,TGTGCCAGCAGTAAGTCTTCAAACACCATATATTTT
NA,TRBJ2-7,TRBV7-9,CASSAGSYEQYF,TGTGCCAGCAGCGCCGGGAGCTACGAGCAGTACTTC